This is a list of T cell receptor beta chains from one sample in a study of blood T cell repertoires in COVID-19. Profiling relied on immunoSEQ multiplex PCR, and the TCRdb table lists in-frame clones only, not all of them. The sample yields more than 45,000 clones, around 90% seen once. Sequenced material: peripheral blood. Every receptor here comes from a human donor in a cohort sampled during active COVID-19. Each CDR3 is given with its conserved first and last residue. The order of the fields is J gene, clone size, D gene, V gene, CDR3 DNA, CDR3 protein. A D gene is named only where the DNA matches it firmly. The size entry is marked missing in some rows and otherwise reads once, few, many or a size class.

J gene: TRBJ2-7; clone size: NA; D gene: TRBD2; V gene: TRBV6-5; CDR3 DNA: TGTGCCAGCAGTTTGGCTAGCGGGAGCTACGAGCAGTACTTC; CDR3 protein: CASSLASGSYEQYF
J gene: TRBJ1-2; clone size: NA; D gene: TRBD1; V gene: TRBV27; CDR3 DNA: TGTGCCACCGGACAGGGACAGGGCTACACCTTC; CDR3 protein: CATGQGQGYTF
J gene: TRBJ1-5; clone size: NA; D gene: NA; V gene: TRBV2; CDR3 DNA: TGTGCCAGCAGTGAAGCGGGCAGGGGTTCCGGACAGCCCCAGCATTTT; CDR3 protein: CASSEAGRGSGQPQHF
J gene: TRBJ1-5; clone size: NA; D gene: TRBD1; V gene: TRBV6-5; CDR3 DNA: TGTGCCAGCAGCCTCCTGTCAGGGGGAAATCAGCCCCAGCATTTT; CDR3 protein: CASSLLSGGNQPQHF
J gene: TRBJ2-4; clone size: NA; D gene: TRBD2; V gene: TRBV27; CDR3 DNA: TGTGCCAGCAGTCACCATAGCGGGAGTGCCAAAAACATTCAGTACTTC; CDR3 protein: CASSHHSGSAKNIQYF
J gene: TRBJ1-1; clone size: NA; D gene: TRBD1; V gene: TRBV11-3; CDR3 DNA: TGTGCCAGCAGCTTGGACAGGGGCGCTGAAGCTTTCTTT; CDR3 protein: CASSLDRGAEAFF
J gene: TRBJ2-5; clone size: NA; D gene: NA; V gene: TRBV6-5; CDR3 DNA: TGTGCCAGCAGTTTTGGAGCCTCAGAGACCCAGTACTTC; CDR3 protein: CASSFGASETQYF
J gene: TRBJ2-3; clone size: NA; D gene: NA; V gene: TRBV18; CDR3 DNA: TGTGCCAGCTCACCTTCTCCCCTAACACAGGATACGCAGTATTTT; CDR3 protein: CASSPSPLTQDTQYF
J gene: TRBJ2-7; clone size: NA; D gene: TRBD1; V gene: TRBV15; CDR3 DNA: TGTGCCACCAGCAGAGGCGGGACAGGGGGACTTTACGAGCAGTACTTC; CDR3 protein: CATSRGGTGGLYEQYF
J gene: TRBJ2-6; clone size: NA; D gene: TRBD2; V gene: TRBV4-1; CDR3 DNA: TGCGCCAGCAGCCAACCCCTAGCGGGGGCTAGCTCTGGGGCCAACGTCCTGACTTTC; CDR3 protein: CASSQPLAGASSGANVLTF
J gene: TRBJ1-3; clone size: NA; D gene: NA; V gene: TRBV19; CDR3 DNA: TGTGCCAGTAGTGTTCGGCAGGTCTCCTCTGGAAACACCATATATTTT; CDR3 protein: CASSVRQVSSGNTIYF
J gene: TRBJ2-3; clone size: NA; D gene: NA; V gene: TRBV5-1; CDR3 DNA: TGCGCCAGCAGCTCCCTCACTCCTTACGCAGATACGCAGTATTTT; CDR3 protein: CASSSLTPYADTQYF
J gene: TRBJ1-2; clone size: NA; D gene: NA; V gene: TRBV28; CDR3 DNA: TGTGCCAGCAGCCTCAGGGGTTATGGCTACACCTTC; CDR3 protein: CASSLRGYGYTF
J gene: TRBJ2-2; clone size: NA; D gene: TRBD2; V gene: TRBV11-2; CDR3 DNA: TGTGCCAGCAGTCACTTCAGGGGACTAGCGGTGAACACCGGGGAGCTGTTTTTT; CDR3 protein: CASSHFRGLAVNTGELFF
J gene: TRBJ1-5; clone size: NA; D gene: TRBD1; V gene: TRBV10-2; CDR3 DNA: TGCGCCAGCAGTGACGACAGGGGCGGGCAGCCCCAGCATTTT; CDR3 protein: CASSDDRGGQPQHF
J gene: TRBJ2-7; clone size: NA; D gene: TRBD1; V gene: TRBV18; CDR3 DNA: TGTGCCAGCTCACCCCTATCGGGACAGCGCGGATCCTACGAGCAGTACTTC; CDR3 protein: CASSPLSGQRGSYEQYF
J gene: TRBJ2-1; clone size: NA; D gene: TRBD2; V gene: TRBV10-2; CDR3 DNA: TGCGCCAGCAGGGAGCCGGGACTAGCTAGGAGTGAGCAGTTCTTC; CDR3 protein: CASREPGLARSEQFF
J gene: TRBJ1-2; clone size: NA; D gene: NA; V gene: TRBV28; CDR3 DNA: TGTGCCAGCAGTGTGACGGGGCAGGGACTCTATGGCTACACCTTC; CDR3 protein: CASSVTGQGLYGYTF
J gene: TRBJ2-4; clone size: NA; D gene: NA; V gene: TRBV5-1; CDR3 DNA: TGCGCCAGCAGCTTGTACGATCGGGGGTCGGGAAACATTCAGTACTTC; CDR3 protein: CASSLYDRGSGNIQYF
J gene: TRBJ2-1; clone size: few; D gene: TRBD2; V gene: TRBV4-1; CDR3 DNA: TGCGCCAGCAGCCAAGAAATGCGGGAGGGAGTCAATGAGCAGTTCTTC; CDR3 protein: CASSQEMREGVNEQFF
J gene: TRBJ2-7; clone size: NA; D gene: NA; V gene: TRBV5-1; CDR3 DNA: TGCGCCAGCCGAAACTCGGACTCTTCCTACGAGCAGTACTTC; CDR3 protein: CASRNSDSSYEQYF
J gene: TRBJ2-1; clone size: once; D gene: NA; V gene: TRBV19; CDR3 DNA: TGTGCCAGTAGTATGGTGTTGAGCTCCTACAATGAGCAGTTCTTC; CDR3 protein: CASSMVLSSYNEQFF
J gene: TRBJ1-1; clone size: NA; D gene: NA; V gene: TRBV3-1/TRBV3-2; CDR3 DNA: TGTGCCAGCAGCCACAGTAACACTGAAGCTTTCTTT; CDR3 protein: CASSHSNTEAFF
J gene: TRBJ2-2; clone size: NA; D gene: TRBD1; V gene: TRBV4-1; CDR3 DNA: TGCGCCAGCAGCCAAGCAGGGACAGGGAGGTTTGTCCACACCGGGGAGCTGTTTTTT; CDR3 protein: CASSQAGTGRFVHTGELFF
J gene: TRBJ2-2; clone size: NA; D gene: TRBD1; V gene: TRBV28; CDR3 DNA: TGTGCCAGCAGTTTCCCGGACAGGGGATTCGCCGGGGAGCTGTTTTTT; CDR3 protein: CASSFPDRGFAGELFF
J gene: TRBJ1-5; clone size: NA; D gene: TRBD1; V gene: TRBV28; CDR3 DNA: TGTGCCAGCAGTTTATTGTCAGGGGGCTGGCAGCCCCAGCATTTT; CDR3 protein: CASSLLSGGWQPQHF
J gene: TRBJ1-1; clone size: NA; D gene: TRBD1; V gene: TRBV5-4; CDR3 DNA: TGTGCCAGCAGCTTGGTTCGGGACAGGGTGGGTGAAGCTTTCTTT; CDR3 protein: CASSLVRDRVGEAFF
J gene: TRBJ2-7; clone size: NA; D gene: NA; V gene: TRBV7-7; CDR3 DNA: TGTGCCAGCAGCTTAGAGCCCGGGAGCTCCTACGAGCAGTACTTC; CDR3 protein: CASSLEPGSSYEQYF
J gene: TRBJ2-1; clone size: NA; D gene: TRBD2; V gene: TRBV6-1; CDR3 DNA: TGTGCCAGCAGTGAAGCGGGAGGGCCCGATGAGCAGTTCTTC; CDR3 protein: CASSEAGGPDEQFF
J gene: TRBJ2-3; clone size: NA; D gene: TRBD1; V gene: TRBV24-1; CDR3 DNA: TGTGCCACCAGTGAACCCCGTGGGACAGGGGCTTTCACAGATACGCAGTATTTT; CDR3 protein: CATSEPRGTGAFTDTQYF
J gene: TRBJ2-1; clone size: NA; D gene: NA; V gene: TRBV19; CDR3 DNA: TGTGCCAGTAAGGAGACAGTGGCCCTAGATGAGCAGTTCTTC; CDR3 protein: CASKETVALDEQFF
J gene: TRBJ2-7; clone size: NA; D gene: NA; V gene: TRBV27; CDR3 DNA: TGTGCCAGCAGTTTAGGGCAGGGCATCCACGAGCAGTACTTC; CDR3 protein: CASSLGQGIHEQYF
J gene: TRBJ2-2; clone size: NA; D gene: TRBD2; V gene: TRBV19; CDR3 DNA: TGTGCCAGTAGTACCCCTAGCGGGAGGTTCACCGGGGAGCTGTTTTTT; CDR3 protein: CASSTPSGRFTGELFF
J gene: TRBJ2-1; clone size: NA; D gene: NA; V gene: TRBV27; CDR3 DNA: TGTGCCAGCAGGGCAACGGAGTACAATGAGCAGTTCTTC; CDR3 protein: CASRATEYNEQFF
J gene: TRBJ1-6; clone size: NA; D gene: NA; V gene: TRBV6-2/TRBV6-3; CDR3 DNA: TGTGCCAGCAGTGTGACCAGGGGTCAGAATTCACCCCTCCACTTT; CDR3 protein: CASSVTRGQNSPLHF
J gene: TRBJ2-6; clone size: once; D gene: NA; V gene: TRBV10-3; CDR3 DNA: TGTGCCATCAGTGAGTCGCAGCGGCGGCAAACTGGGGCCAACGTCCTGACTTTC; CDR3 protein: CAISESQRRQTGANVLTF
J gene: TRBJ2-7; clone size: NA; D gene: TRBD2; V gene: TRBV13; CDR3 DNA: TGTGCCAGCAGCTTAGGCGTAGCGGGAGAGGGTGAGCAGTACTTC; CDR3 protein: CASSLGVAGEGEQYF
J gene: TRBJ1-5; clone size: NA; D gene: NA; V gene: TRBV28; CDR3 DNA: TGTGCCAGCAGTGCTAGGGCCGGGGTCGGTGGTCAGCCCCAGCATTTT; CDR3 protein: CASSARAGVGGQPQHF
J gene: TRBJ2-1; clone size: NA; D gene: NA; V gene: TRBV10-1; CDR3 DNA: TGCGCCAGCAGTCCTAGCCATTCCTACAATGAGCAGTTCTTC; CDR3 protein: CASSPSHSYNEQFF
J gene: TRBJ2-7; clone size: NA; D gene: TRBD1; V gene: TRBV5-6; CDR3 DNA: TGTGCCAGCAGCACAGGGGGCGTTTTCTACGAGCAGTACTTC; CDR3 protein: CASSTGGVFYEQYF
J gene: TRBJ2-1; clone size: NA; D gene: TRBD2; V gene: TRBV27; CDR3 DNA: TGTGCCAGCAGTTTATTGGGATTAGCGGGAGGCTCCTACAATGAGCAGTTCTTC; CDR3 protein: CASSLLGLAGGSYNEQFF
J gene: TRBJ1-2; clone size: NA; D gene: NA; V gene: TRBV15; CDR3 DNA: TGTGCCACCAGCAGAGATAGGGGCCGCGACTATGGCTACACCTTC; CDR3 protein: CATSRDRGRDYGYTF